What follows are 13 T cell receptor beta chains derived from one specimen sequenced in a study of blood T cell repertoires in COVID-19 (dated by TCRdb to 2018 to 2021). Libraries were built with the immunoSEQ multiplex PCR assay. Drawn from immuneACCESS, this table holds only the in-frame rearrangements with V and J called that TCRdb kept. Clones are partly lost; checked studies trace under half to an unresolved V gene and leave the rest unexplained. The table for this sample lists around 200,000 clones; about 86% of them were counted only once. Jointly, the top ten make up about 6% of the sample. Sequenced input: peripheral blood. The receptors shown here come from a man aged 55 to 70 who had recovered from COVID-19.

The rearrangement links TRBV6-1 to TRBJ1-2, with TRBD1 as a possible D gene (6 bases). CDR1 is MNHNS, CDR2 SASEGT, per germline. The length of the CDR3 is 14 residues. V lost 2 bases to trimming and J lost 7 bases, with 14 bases between them. CDR3 in amino acids: CASSERGGKGGYTF. CDR3 DNA sequence: TGTGCCAGCAGTGAAAGGGGGGGGAAGGGTGGCTACACCTTC.

This chain links TRBV5-4 with TRBJ2-7, with a weak D call TRBD2 (6 bases). V lost 1 base to trimming and J lost 5 bases, with 10 bases between them. There are 13 residues in the CDR3. CDR1 and CDR2 (germline): SGHNT, YYREEE (reference sequence). CDR3 sequence: CASSLIGGHEQYF. In nucleotides, the CDR3 is TGTGCCAGCAGCTTGATCGGAGGGCACGAGCAGTACTTC.

The V call is TRBV6-1, the J call TRBJ2-1, with D possibly matching TRBD1 (7 bases). The CDR3 has 18 residues. Per the germline V gene, CDR1 is MNHNS and CDR2 is SASEGT. V lost 0 bases and J 0 bases, leaving 15 bases between the germline ends. CDR3 sequence: CASSEARGLASSYNEQFF. Written as DNA, the CDR3 is TGTGCCAGCAGTGAAGCTAGGGGGCTAGCGAGCTCCTACAATGAGCAGTTCTTC.

V is TRBV6-5 and J is TRBJ1-2, with 9 bases aligning to TRBD1. Trimming removed 2 bases from V and 0 bases from J; junction bases left unmatched: 4. CDR1 is MNHEY, CDR2 SVGAGI, per germline. CDR3 length equals 16 residues. The CDR3 sequence is CASSYLGTGTNYGYTF. For the CDR3, the DNA is TGTGCCAGCAGTTACCTAGGGACAGGGACTAACTATGGCTACACCTTC.

This chain joins TRBV2 and TRBJ1-1, with D hard to call. Per germline, CDR1 SNHLY and CDR2 FYNNEI. V lost 3 bases and J 2 bases, leaving 16 bases between the germline ends. The CDR3 is 16 residues long. This chain's CDR3 is CASSDLYGLTNTEAFF. The CDR3 DNA sequence: TGTGCCAGCAGTGATTTATATGGGCTAACCAACACTGAAGCTTTCTTT.

The rearrangement joins TRBV19 to TRBJ1-6; the D gene is possibly TRBD1 (6 bases). V lost 5 bases to trimming and J lost 6 bases, with 11 bases between them. Germline V gene lookup returns CDR1 LNHDA and CDR2 SQIVND (reference sequence). The CDR3 runs to 14 residues. This chain's CDR3 is CASSPGHFNSPLHF. DNA for the CDR3: TGTGCCAGTAGTCCGGGACATTTTAATTCACCCCTCCACTTT.

The rearrangement links TRBV7-2 to TRBJ1-1; the match to TRBD1 covers 9 bases. V lost 3 bases and J lost 5; bases outside the gene matches: 7. Germline-derived CDR1 and CDR2 are SGHTA and FQGNSA. The CDR3 spans 15 residues. The CDR3 DNA reads as TGTGCCAGCAGCTTCAAACAGGGGGCAGGGACTGAAGCTTTCTTT. Translating gives CASSFKQGAGTEAFF.

The CDR3 DNA sequence: TGTGCCAGCAGCCGGTTTAATGAAAAACTGTTTTTT. It specifies CASSRFNEKLFF. The chain links TRBV7-2 to TRBJ1-4; D not resolved. This CDR3 comprises 12 residues. CDR1 SGHTA and CDR2 FQGNSA come from the germline V gene. The V gene lost 5 bases and the J gene lost 4 bases, with 5 bases spanning the gap.

The chain carries TRBV6-1 and TRBJ2-1, with 9 bases that match TRBD2. J gave up 8 bases and V 2 bases, and 7 bases lay outside the gene matches. In germline, CDR1 is MNHNS, CDR2 SASEGT. CDR3 length: 15 amino acids. CDR3 nucleotides: TGTGCCAGCAGTGAAAGGGGCGGGGGGGTTGATGAGCAGTTCTTC. Encoded protein: CASSERGGGVDEQFF.

The chain joins TRBV24-1 to TRBJ2-1; 7 bases line up with TRBD1. Germline assignment: CDR1 KGHDR and CDR2 SFDVKD. Losses at the gene ends were 4 bases for V and 4 bases for J; bases not matched to a gene: 6. This CDR3 is 15 amino acids long. The CDR3 bases are TGTGCCACCAGTGACCCACCACAGGGGTACAATGAGCAGTTCTTC. This sequence encodes CATSDPPQGYNEQFF.

The V gene is TRBV5-1, the J gene TRBJ2-6; D may be TRBD2 (5 bases). Germline V CDR1 and CDR2: SGHRS, YFSETQ. There are 16 residues in the CDR3. V lost 0 bases, J lost 2 bases, and 9 bases lay in between. The CDR3: CASSLAAGAGANVLTF. CDR3 DNA sequence: TGCGCCAGCAGCTTGGCGGCGGGCGCTGGGGCCAACGTCCTGACTTTC.

V gene TRBV7-3 combines with J gene TRBJ2-3; 7 positions agree with TRBD2. CDR1 is SGHTA, CDR2 FQGTGA, per germline. J lost 1 base, V lost 2 bases, and 3 bases had no gene match. CDR3 length: 15 amino acids. The CDR3 region has the DNA TGTGCCAGCAGCTTACGGAGCGGGGGCACAGATACGCAGTATTTT. It encodes CASSLRSGGTDTQYF.

The chain employs TRBV12-3 or TRBV12-4 and TRBJ1-2, with a tentative D call TRBD1 (5 bases). The CDR3 has 12 residues. The ends were cut back, 6 bases at V and 5 bases at J, with 10 bases in the middle. CDR3: CASRATVYGYTF. For the CDR3, the DNA is TGTGCCAGCAGGGCGACAGTGTATGGCTACACCTTC.